This is a list of T cell receptor beta chains from one sample in a study of blood T cell repertoires in COVID-19. Libraries were prepared by immunoSEQ multiplex PCR; TCRdb keeps only in-frame clonotypes and omits some of them. The sample has 150,000 to 200,000 clones; about 88% are singletons. Sequenced: peripheral blood. The receptors were sampled from a woman of 80 years or more in a cohort sampled during active or convalescent COVID-19. Both conserved end residues are part of each CDR3. D genes are given only for firm matches. Rows give clone size only sometimes, using once, few, many, or a class for an expanded clone.

v_call,clone_size,j_call,d_call,cdr3_aa,cdr3_nt
TRBV9,-,TRBJ1-4,-,CASSVEGRNEKLFF,TGTGCCAGCAGCGTGGAGGGACGGAATGAAAAACTGTTTTTT
TRBV4-1,-,TRBJ1-1,-,CASSLLDLVPGRGAFF,TGCGCCAGCAGCCTTCTGGACCTAGTTCCGGGGCGGGGAGCTTTCTTT
TRBV30,-,TRBJ1-2,TRBD1,CAWNAGTGEGYTF,TGTGCCTGGAATGCCGGGACAGGTGAGGGCTACACCTTC
TRBV5-1,-,TRBJ1-1,TRBD1,CASSPYNRGQDEAFF,TGCGCCAGCAGCCCATATAACAGGGGGCAGGATGAAGCTTTCTTT
TRBV6-2/TRBV6-3,-,TRBJ1-1,-,CASSYEGHTEAFF,TGTGCCAGCAGTTACGAGGGTCACACTGAAGCTTTCTTT
TRBV18,-,TRBJ1-2,TRBD1,CASSPLVQGAEGYTF,TGTGCCAGCTCACCACTGGTACAGGGGGCTGAAGGCTACACCTTC
TRBV6-4,once,TRBJ2-1,TRBD2,CASSRGLAGGNEQFF,TGTGCCAGCAGCAGAGGACTAGCGGGGGGCAATGAGCAGTTCTTC
TRBV5-5,-,TRBJ2-7,-,CASSQAPYEQYF,TGTGCCAGCAGCCAGGCCCCTTACGAGCAGTACTTC
TRBV12-3/TRBV12-4,-,TRBJ1-2,-,CASSPGQFYGYTF,TGTGCCAGCAGCCCCGGACAGTTCTATGGCTACACCTTC
TRBV19,-,TRBJ2-2,TRBD2,CASSSHGTSDTGELFF,TGTGCCAGTAGTTCTCATGGGACTAGCGATACCGGGGAGCTGTTTTTT
TRBV3-1/TRBV3-2,-,TRBJ2-5,TRBD2,CASSAPRLAGVETQYF,TGTGCCAGCAGCGCGCCCAGACTAGCGGGGGTTGAGACCCAGTACTTC
TRBV19,-,TRBJ1-2,-,CASSIDATGKKANYGYTF,TGTGCCAGTAGTATAGATGCGACAGGAAAAAAAGCTAACTATGGCTACACCTTC
TRBV18,-,TRBJ2-5,TRBD1,CASTMDRGETQYF,TGTGCCAGCACCATGGACAGGGGAGAGACCCAGTACTTC
TRBV3-1/TRBV3-2,-,TRBJ2-3,-,CASSQSSGGTDTQYF,TGTGCCAGCAGCCAAAGCTCGGGGGGCACAGATACGCAGTATTTT
TRBV6-5,-,TRBJ1-2,-,CASSSDRSRGIYGYTF,TGTGCCAGCAGTTCCGACAGGTCCCGAGGGATATATGGCTACACCTTC
TRBV28,-,TRBJ1-4,-,CASSLQQGSTNEKLFF,TGTGCCAGCAGTTTACAGCAGGGGTCTACTAATGAAAAACTGTTTTTT
TRBV30,-,TRBJ1-6,TRBD1,CAWISPGPARGLSPLHF,TGTGCCTGGATATCACCCGGGCCTGCCAGGGGGCTTTCACCCCTCCACTTT
TRBV11-3,-,TRBJ2-3,-,CASSLGRFVTDTQYF,TGTGCCAGCAGCTTAGGCAGGTTTGTCACAGATACGCAGTATTTT
TRBV5-6,-,TRBJ1-6,-,CASSSTGKGSPLHF,TGTGCCAGCAGCTCCACAGGGAAAGGCTCACCCCTCCACTTT
TRBV28,once,TRBJ2-7,TRBD2,CASSPRTSGGARDEQYF,TGTGCCAGCAGTCCGCGGACTAGCGGGGGGGCCAGGGACGAGCAGTACTTC